One sample yielded the 6 T cell receptor beta chains listed below, sequenced in a study of cytomegalovirus exposure and HLA in healthy donors. PCR was performed using 60 Vbeta and 13 Jbeta primers. This table comes from immunoSEQ multiplex PCR, and its TCRdb copy is limited to in-frame clones, with some not included. This sample has under 200,000 clones, with around three quarters found just once. The sample was PBMCs. All receptors derive from a man aged 40-49 years in good health and CMV-seronegative.

The chain carries TRBV5-8 and TRBJ1-6; D unresolved. The CDR3 has 13 residues. Germline assignment: CDR1 SGHTS and CDR2 YDEGEE. V was trimmed by 2 bases and J by 8 bases, leaving 8 bases between them. The CDR3 DNA reads TGTGCCAGCAGCTTTATGAGGGATTCACCCCTCCACTTT. This translates into CASSFMRDSPLHF.

The chain combines TRBV7-9 with TRBJ1-4, with D uncertain. V was cut by 4 bases and J by 0 bases, with 9 bases left in between. This CDR3 is 15 amino acids long. CDR1 SEHNR and CDR2 FQNEAQ come from the germline V gene (reference sequence). This CDR3 is CASSSRTSTNEKLFF. The CDR3 DNA reads as TGTGCCAGCAGCTCCAGGACTTCAACTAATGAAAAACTGTTTTTT.

This clone came up once. The rearrangement links TRBV14 to TRBJ2-5; no reliable D call. Germline V gives CDR1 SGHDN, CDR2 FVKESK. There are 15 residues in the CDR3. V was cut by 4 bases and J by 0 bases, with 12 bases left in between. CDR3 in DNA: TGTGCCAGCAGCCTTGTCACAGAGTACCAAGAGACCCAGTACTTC. Amino acid sequence: CASSLVTEYQETQYF.

The V and J genes are TRBV19 and TRBJ2-3; D perhaps matches TRBD1 (5 bases). Per germline, CDR1 LNHDA and CDR2 SQIVND (reference sequence). This CDR3 comprises 19 residues. Deletions cut 3 bases from V and 2 bases from J, with 24 bases between. The CDR3 DNA sequence: TGTGCCAGTAGTATGGTTCCCGCATCCGGACACCGTGTCACAGATACGCAGTATTTT. Translation: CASSMVPASGHRVTDTQYF.

This clone occurred once. The CDR3: CASSQRLAGVTDTQYF. The CDR3 DNA follows: TGTGCCAGCAGCCAGAGGCTAGCGGGAGTAACAGATACGCAGTATTTT. The chain has TRBV11-2 and TRBJ2-3; 10 bases are shared with TRBD2. The CDR3 is made up of 16 amino acids. Trimming at V came to 5 bases and at J to 3 bases, leaving 8 bases not matched to a gene. Germline CDR1 SGHAT, CDR2 FQNNGV.

The chain combines TRBV7-9 with TRBJ2-6, with a tentative D call TRBD1 (6 bases). The length of the CDR3 is 18 residues. Germline V gene data show CDR1 as SEHNR and CDR2 as FQNEAQ (reference sequence). The germline V and J ends were trimmed by 3 bases and 4 bases, with 19 bases remaining between them. The CDR3 sequence is CASSFTFTGQAGANVLTF. CDR3 coding DNA: TGTGCCAGCAGCTTTACCTTTACAGGGCAGGCAGGGGCCAACGTCCTGACTTTC.